A selection of T cell receptor beta chains follows, all from one sample in a study of sequential checkpoint blockade in melanoma. Profiling relied on immunoSEQ multiplex PCR, and the TCRdb table lists in-frame clones only, not all of them. The sample holds 40,000 or so clones, 84% seen once. The source material was CD8+ T cells sorted from blood (inferred from file names), sampled from a patient given nivolumab and ipilimumab in sequence. All receptors come from a human donor with melanoma. Both conserved end residues are part of each CDR3. A D gene is named only where the DNA matches it firmly. The size entry is marked missing in some rows and otherwise reads once, few, many or a size class.

-	-	TRBV30	TRBJ2-7	CAWQQGSGYEQYF	TGTGCCTGGCAGCAGGGGAGCGGCTACGAGCAGTACTTC
few	-	TRBV9	TRBJ2-3	CASSSHSTDTQYF	TGTGCCAGCAGCTCCCATAGCACAGATACGCAGTATTTT
-	-	TRBV5-6	TRBJ2-7	CASSLVSVPPYEQYF	TGTGCCAGCAGCTTGGTGTCAGTCCCCCCCTACGAGCAGTACTTC
-	TRBD2	TRBV4-1	TRBJ2-1	CASSQGLAGGFGDEQFF	TGCGCCAGCAGCCAAGGCCTAGCGGGAGGTTTTGGCGATGAGCAGTTCTTC
-	TRBD2	TRBV4-1	TRBJ2-7	CASSQDRLANSYEQYF	TGCGCCAGCAGCCAAGATAGACTAGCGAACTCCTACGAGCAGTACTTC
-	TRBD1	TRBV28	TRBJ2-7	CASQGVRAVYEQYF	TGTGCCAGCCAGGGGGTCAGGGCAGTCTACGAGCAGTACTTC
once	-	TRBV9	TRBJ2-3	CASREGLGTDTQYF	TGTGCCAGCAGGGAGGGGTTAGGCACAGATACGCAGTATTTT
-	-	TRBV6-6	TRBJ2-5	CASSLTTSEETQYF	TGTGCCAGCAGTTTAACAACATCGGAGGAGACCCAGTACTTC
-	-	TRBV19	TRBJ2-1	CASTPWAGNEQFF	TGTGCCAGTACCCCGTGGGCAGGGAATGAGCAGTTCTTC
few	-	TRBV7-9	TRBJ2-7	CASSSSGEQYF	TGTGCCAGCAGCTCATCGGGGGAGCAGTACTTC
-	-	TRBV28	TRBJ2-1	CASSFRLSEEQFF	TGTGCCAGCAGTTTTCGGTTGAGCGAGGAGCAGTTCTTC
-	-	TRBV4-1	TRBJ2-7	CASSQVGVEVQYF	TGCGCCAGCAGCCAAGTAGGGGTAGAAGTGCAGTACTTC
once	-	TRBV27	TRBJ1-2	CASSPTAGYGYTF	TGTGCCAGCAGCCCTACCGCGGGCTATGGCTACACCTTC
medium-sized	TRBD1	TRBV28	TRBJ1-4	CASRLGVGQTNEKLFF	TGTGCCAGCAGACTCGGGGTGGGACAGACTAATGAAAAACTGTTTTTT
-	TRBD1	TRBV15	TRBJ2-1	CATSGGQGTDNEQFF	TGTGCCACCAGCGGAGGACAGGGTACGGACAATGAGCAGTTCTTC
-	TRBD1	TRBV7-9	TRBJ1-5	CASRYRGGQGALHQPQHF	TGTGCCAGCAGATATAGGGGGGGACAGGGGGCTTTACACCAGCCCCAGCATTTT
-	-	TRBV30	TRBJ2-5	CAWKRQSYQETQYF	TGTGCCTGGAAACGACAATCATACCAAGAGACCCAGTACTTC
-	-	TRBV2	TRBJ1-5	CASSEFGGNQPQHF	TGTGCCAGCAGTGAGTTCGGGGGAAATCAGCCCCAGCATTTT
-	TRBD2	TRBV4-1	TRBJ2-1	CASSQVSGDYNEQFF	TGCGCCAGCAGCCAAGTCAGCGGGGACTACAATGAGCAGTTCTTC
few	-	TRBV28	TRBJ2-7	CASSFNAEQYF	TGTGCCAGCAGTTTTAATGCGGAGCAGTACTTC
-	-	TRBV6-1	TRBJ2-7	CASSVYSSSSYEQYF	TGTGCCAGCAGTGTGTACAGCAGTAGCTCCTACGAGCAGTACTTC
-	-	TRBV5-1	TRBJ2-7	CASSLVQSYEQYF	TGCGCCAGCAGCTTGGTACAGTCCTACGAGCAGTACTTC
-	-	TRBV15	TRBJ2-7	CATSGSDSSYEQYF	TGTGCCACCAGCGGGTCAGACAGCTCCTACGAGCAGTACTTC
-	-	TRBV29-1	TRBJ2-1	CSVVMGLHNEQFF	TGCAGCGTTGTCATGGGCCTCCACAATGAGCAGTTCTTC
-	TRBD1	TRBV13	TRBJ2-3	CASGQGGTDTQYF	TGTGCCAGCGGACAGGGGGGCACAGATACGCAGTATTTT
-	-	TRBV27	TRBJ1-2	CASSLFAGAGGYTF	TGTGCCAGCAGTTTATTTGCAGGGGCGGGTGGCTACACCTTC
-	-	TRBV2	TRBJ1-2	CARGDRTEVSPNYGYTF	TGTGCCAGGGGAGATCGGACGGAGGTCTCGCCTAACTATGGCTACACCTTC
-	-	TRBV2	TRBJ2-7	CASSEATSDIPYEQYF	TGTGCCAGCAGTGAAGCAACTAGTGACATTCCCTACGAGCAGTACTTC
-	TRBD1	TRBV5-1	TRBJ1-1	CASSLGTGVDKAFF	TGCGCCAGCAGCCTAGGGACAGGGGTTGATAAAGCTTTCTTT
-	-	TRBV15	TRBJ2-4	CATSSGPQNIQYF	TGTGCCACCAGCAGTGGCCCCCAGAACATTCAGTACTTC
-	-	TRBV27	TRBJ2-2	CASSFIAGQYTGELFF	TGTGCCAGCAGTTTCATCGCGGGACAGTACACCGGGGAGCTGTTTTTT
-	TRBD2	TRBV4-2	TRBJ2-1	CASSGHSGGNNEQFF	TGTGCCAGCAGCGGGCATAGCGGGGGTAACAATGAGCAGTTCTTC
-	-	TRBV5-1	TRBJ2-3	CASSSDSLTQYF	TGCGCCAGCAGCTCGGACTCTCTAACGCAGTATTTT
-	-	TRBV12-5	TRBJ1-1	CASGTHYTEAFF	TGTGCTAGTGGCACCCACTACACTGAAGCTTTCTTT
once	-	TRBV4-2	TRBJ2-5	CASSPPGDTSETQYF	TGTGCCAGCAGCCCACCGGGAGACACGTCAGAGACCCAGTACTTC
-	TRBD2	TRBV4-2	TRBJ2-7	CASSQGTSGTYEQYF	TGTGCCAGCAGCCAAGGGACTAGCGGGACCTACGAGCAGTACTTC
medium-sized	TRBD1	TRBV6-5	TRBJ2-1	CASRHRGPPNEQFF	TGTGCCAGCAGGCACAGGGGCCCCCCCAATGAGCAGTTCTTC
few	-	TRBV9	TRBJ1-4	CASSVGGTNEKLFF	TGTGCCAGCAGCGTAGGAGGGACTAATGAAAAACTGTTTTTT
once	-	TRBV7-8	TRBJ2-7	CASSRQLYSYEQYF	TGTGCCAGCAGCCGACAGTTATACTCCTACGAGCAGTACTTC
-	TRBD1	TRBV4-1	TRBJ2-7	CASSRQGSAYEQYF	TGCGCCAGCAGCCGACAGGGAAGCGCCTACGAGCAGTACTTC
-	-	TRBV7-9	TRBJ1-1	CASSYIQVMNTEAFF	TGTGCCAGCAGTTACATACAGGTGATGAACACTGAAGCTTTCTTT
-	-	TRBV4-1	TRBJ2-7	CASSQSLAFEQYF	TGCGCCAGCAGCCAGAGTCTAGCGTTCGAGCAGTACTTC
-	-	TRBV5-1	TRBJ1-1	CASKTAPNWDTEAFF	TGCGCCAGCAAAACAGCCCCCAATTGGGACACTGAAGCTTTCTTT
-	TRBD1	TRBV27	TRBJ1-5	CASSPGTGVQPQHF	TGTGCCAGCAGCCCCGGGACAGGGGTTCAGCCCCAGCATTTT
-	-	TRBV5-4	TRBJ2-7	CASSFGSYEQYF	TGTGCCAGCAGCTTCGGCTCCTACGAGCAGTACTTC
once	TRBD2	TRBV5-1	TRBJ2-1	CASSLTSRSDNEQFF	TGCGCCAGCAGCCTGACTAGCAGATCAGACAATGAGCAGTTCTTC
-	-	TRBV27	TRBJ1-1	CASSPFPGDGTEAFF	TGTGCCAGCAGTCCTTTCCCGGGGGACGGCACTGAAGCTTTCTTT
-	-	TRBV4-1	TRBJ1-1	CASSQGGKGMAEAFF	TGCGCCAGCAGCCAAGGGGGCAAAGGGATGGCTGAAGCTTTCTTT
-	-	TRBV4-1	TRBJ1-2	CASSPWQDNYGYTF	TGCGCCAGCAGCCCTTGGCAGGATAACTATGGCTACACCTTC
-	-	TRBV7-6	TRBJ2-2	CASSPLQSQVGGELFF	TGTGCCAGCAGCCCACTGCAGAGCCAGGTCGGCGGGGAGCTGTTTTTT
-	-	TRBV7-9	TRBJ2-1	CASKQTGFELVDEQFF	TGTGCCAGCAAACAAACAGGGTTTGAGCTGGTGGATGAGCAGTTCTTC
-	TRBD2	TRBV6-6	TRBJ2-1	CASSLGLAGAVEQFF	TGTGCCAGCAGTCTAGGACTAGCGGGGGCGGTCGAGCAGTTCTTC
-	-	TRBV5-6	TRBJ1-2	CASSPRGGAASGYTF	TGTGCCAGCAGCCCACGAGGAGGGGCAGCTTCGGGCTACACCTTC
-	-	TRBV5-6	TRBJ2-1	CASSLIGAGGEQFF	TGTGCCAGCAGCTTGATCGGGGCCGGAGGGGAGCAGTTCTTC
-	-	TRBV6-5	TRBJ1-1	CASKGRGLTEAFF	TGTGCCAGCAAAGGCAGGGGATTGACTGAAGCTTTCTTT
-	TRBD1	TRBV4-1	TRBJ1-2	CASSQGPGQINYGYTF	TGCGCCAGCAGCCAAGGACCGGGACAGATAAACTATGGCTACACCTTC
few	-	TRBV4-1	TRBJ1-5	CASSPTANQPQHF	TGCGCCAGCAGCCCGACAGCTAATCAGCCCCAGCATTTT
-	TRBD1	TRBV4-1	TRBJ2-5	CASSQVGQGEEAQYF	TGCGCCAGCAGCCAAGTCGGGCAGGGGGAAGAGGCCCAGTACTTC
-	-	TRBV10-2	TRBJ2-2	CASSEEGGTNTGELFF	TGCGCCAGCAGTGAAGAGGGGGGGACGAACACCGGGGAGCTGTTTTTT
-	-	TRBV6-1	TRBJ1-2	CATQTADDNYGYTF	TGTGCCACCCAAACGGCGGATGATAACTATGGCTACACCTTC